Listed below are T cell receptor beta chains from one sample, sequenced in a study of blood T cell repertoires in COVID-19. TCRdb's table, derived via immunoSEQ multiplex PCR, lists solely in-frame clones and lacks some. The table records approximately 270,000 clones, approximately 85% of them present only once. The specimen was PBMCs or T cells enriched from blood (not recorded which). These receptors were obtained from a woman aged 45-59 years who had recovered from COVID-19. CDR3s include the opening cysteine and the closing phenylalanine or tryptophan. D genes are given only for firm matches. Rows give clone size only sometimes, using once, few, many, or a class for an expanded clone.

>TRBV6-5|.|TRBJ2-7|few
TGTGCCAGCAGCTTAAACACGGAGTCATTCTACGAGCAGTACTTC
CASSLNTESFYEQYF
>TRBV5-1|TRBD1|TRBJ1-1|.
TGCGCCAGTCAGAAGACAGGGGCTATGAACACTGAAGCTTTCTTT
CASQKTGAMNTEAFF
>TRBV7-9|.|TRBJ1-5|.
TGTGCCAGCAGCGCGGACAGAGGAAATAGCAATCAGCCCCAGCATTTT
CASSADRGNSNQPQHF
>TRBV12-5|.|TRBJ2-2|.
TGTGCTAGTGTTCCCCCTAGGGTGCGGGAGAACACCGGGGAGCTGTTTTTT
CASVPPRVRENTGELFF
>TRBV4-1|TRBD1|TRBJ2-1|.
TGCGCCAGCAGCCGGCAACAGGGGGCGGGCTCCTACAATGAGCAGTTCTTC
CASSRQQGAGSYNEQFF
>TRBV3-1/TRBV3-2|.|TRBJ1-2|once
TGTGCCAGCAGCCAACGAGGGAGGTCGGGCTATGGCTACACCTTC
CASSQRGRSGYGYTF
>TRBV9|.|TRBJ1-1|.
TGTGCCAGCAGCGTAGATTTGAGGCCGCCGGGGAACACTGAAGCTTTCTTT
CASSVDLRPPGNTEAFF
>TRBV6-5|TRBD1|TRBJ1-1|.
TGTGCCAGCAGACGGAAGACAGGGGGTGTCGAAGCTTTCTTT
CASRRKTGGVEAFF
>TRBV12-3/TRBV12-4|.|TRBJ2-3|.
TGTGCCAGCAGTTTAACAGGGACAGATACGCAGTATTTT
CASSLTGTDTQYF
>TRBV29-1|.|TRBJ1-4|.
TGCAGCGTTGAAGGGGGCGTCGGTGAAAAACTGTTTTTT
CSVEGGVGEKLFF
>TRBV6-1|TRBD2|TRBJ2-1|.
TGTGCCAGCAGTGAAAGGACTAGCGGTGTCTCCTACAATGAGCAGTTCTTC
CASSERTSGVSYNEQFF
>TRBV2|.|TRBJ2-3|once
TGTGCCAGCAGCTTAGGGACATACACAGATACGCAGTATTTT
CASSLGTYTDTQYF
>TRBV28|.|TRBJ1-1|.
TGTGCCAGCAACGGTGGCGGCATGAACACTGAAGCTTTCTTT
CASNGGGMNTEAFF
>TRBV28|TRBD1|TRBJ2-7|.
TGTGCCAGCAGCGAGACAGGGGCCCTGCAGTACTTC
CASSETGALQYF
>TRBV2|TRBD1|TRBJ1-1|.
TGTGCCAGCAGTTGGACAGGAGACTTTGAAGCTTTCTTT
CASSWTGDFEAFF
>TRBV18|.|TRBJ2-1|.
TGTGCCAGCTCACCACTTGCGGGACCGCCCTACAATGAGCAGTTCTTC
CASSPLAGPPYNEQFF
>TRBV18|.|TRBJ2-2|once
TGTGCCAGCTCACCCGGGACTCCCGGGGAGCTGTTTTTT
CASSPGTPGELFF
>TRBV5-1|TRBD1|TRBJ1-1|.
TGCGCCAGCAGCTATGACAGGGCCACTGAAGCTTTCTTT
CASSYDRATEAFF
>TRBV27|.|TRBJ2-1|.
TGTGCCAGCAGTTTGACTAGTGGGGGAAACAATGAGCAGTTCTTC
CASSLTSGGNNEQFF
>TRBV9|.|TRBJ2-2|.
TGTGCCAGCAGCGTAGGGGCAGGGGGGATTACCGGGGAGCTGTTTTTT
CASSVGAGGITGELFF
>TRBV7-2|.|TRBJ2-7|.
TGTGCCAGCAGCTTAGCGGGGGGCTCCTACGAGCAGTACTTC
CASSLAGGSYEQYF
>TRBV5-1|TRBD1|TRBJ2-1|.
TGCGCCAGCAGCTCTGGACAGGGGTTGTTTAATGAGCAGTTCTTC
CASSSGQGLFNEQFF
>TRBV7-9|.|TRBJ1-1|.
TGTGCCAGCAGCTTTCCTCGAGGGGGAATGAACACTGAAGCTTTCTTT
CASSFPRGGMNTEAFF
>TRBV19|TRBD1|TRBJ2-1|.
TGTGCCAGCACCCCCGCCGACAGGGGGAACTACAATGAGCAGTTCTTC
CASTPADRGNYNEQFF
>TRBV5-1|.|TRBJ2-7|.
TGCGCCAGCAGCTTGGGCGGGTTGACCTACGAGCAGTACTTC
CASSLGGLTYEQYF
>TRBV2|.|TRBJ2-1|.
TGTGCCAGCAGTGAAGCGTCAGGGCTGGGTGAGCAGTTCTTC
CASSEASGLGEQFF
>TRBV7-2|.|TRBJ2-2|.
TGTGCCAGCAGCTTAGGAAGTCTAGTGTACACCGGGGAGCTGTTTTTT
CASSLGSLVYTGELFF
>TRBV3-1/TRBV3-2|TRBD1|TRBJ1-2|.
TGTGCCAGCAGCCAAGGTATGAATCACAGGGGAGGCTACACCTTC
CASSQGMNHRGGYTF
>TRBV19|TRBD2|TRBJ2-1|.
TGTGCCAGTAGTATTCCGGCTAGCGGACACTACAATGAGCAGTTCTTC
CASSIPASGHYNEQFF
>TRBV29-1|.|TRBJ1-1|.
TGCAGCGGATTAAGGCGGGGGAGGACTGAAGCTTTCTTT
CSGLRRGRTEAFF
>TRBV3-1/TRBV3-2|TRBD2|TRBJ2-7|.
TGTGCCAGCAGCCAAGACTCCCGTCCGGGACTAGCGGGAGGCGAGCAGTACTTC
CASSQDSRPGLAGGEQYF
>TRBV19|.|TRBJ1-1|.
TGTGCCAGTAGTAAGGGGGGGACAACGAACACTGAAGCTTTCTTT
CASSKGGTTNTEAFF
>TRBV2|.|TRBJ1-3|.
TGTGCCAGGAGAGAGACAGGAAGCTCTGGAAACACCATATATTTT
CARRETGSSGNTIYF
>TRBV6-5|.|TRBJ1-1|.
TGTGCCAGCACTATGGGGGACATGAACACTGAAGCTTTCTTT
CASTMGDMNTEAFF
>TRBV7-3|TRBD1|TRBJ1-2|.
TGTGCCAGCAGCTCAGGGACAGGGCAGGGCTACACCTTC
CASSSGTGQGYTF
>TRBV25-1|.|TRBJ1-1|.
TGTTCCGCGGGTAATTGGGGCACTGAAGCTTTCTTT
CSAGNWGTEAFF
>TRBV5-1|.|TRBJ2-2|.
TGCGCCAGCAGCTTGGAACTCTTCACCGGGGAGCTGTTTTTT
CASSLELFTGELFF
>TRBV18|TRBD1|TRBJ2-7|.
TGTGCCAGCTCATCTCCGGGACAGGGGGCCTACGAGCAGTACTTC
CASSSPGQGAYEQYF
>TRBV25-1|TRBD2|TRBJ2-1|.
TGTGCCAGCTTAGAGGGACTATTTCCTGCTGAGCAGTTCTTC
CASLEGLFPAEQFF
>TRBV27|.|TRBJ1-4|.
TGTGCCAGCAGTTTATCCAGGGCAACTAATGAAAAACTGTTTTTT
CASSLSRATNEKLFF
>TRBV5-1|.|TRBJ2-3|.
TGCGCCAGCAACGAAGGAGTCACAGATACGCAGTATTTT
CASNEGVTDTQYF
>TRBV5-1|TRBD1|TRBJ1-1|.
TGCGCCAGCAGCTTTAACAGGGGGGCTGAAGCTTTCTTT
CASSFNRGAEAFF
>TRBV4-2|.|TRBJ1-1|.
TGTGCCAGCAGCCAAGAAACAGAGAACACTGAAGCTTTCTTT
CASSQETENTEAFF
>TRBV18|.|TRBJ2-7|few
TGTGCCAGCTCACAGGGACAAATCTACGAGCAGTACTTC
CASSQGQIYEQYF
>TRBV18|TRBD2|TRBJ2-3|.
TGTGCCAGCTCACCAGCGGGAGTGGAAGATACGCAGTATTTT
CASSPAGVEDTQYF
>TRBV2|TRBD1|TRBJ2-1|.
TGTGCCAGCAGCTACGACAGGGTTGGGACGAATGAGCAGTTCTTC
CASSYDRVGTNEQFF
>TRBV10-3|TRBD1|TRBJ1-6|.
TGTGCCATCAGTGTGACAGGGGTCGATTCACCCCTCCACTTT
CAISVTGVDSPLHF
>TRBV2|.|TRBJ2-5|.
TGTGCGAACGCCGAGGGTATGACCCAGTACTTC
CANAEGMTQYF
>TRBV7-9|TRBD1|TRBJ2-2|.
TGTGCCAGCCAATTAACAGGGGGCTTCAACACCGGGGAGCTGTTTTTT
CASQLTGGFNTGELFF
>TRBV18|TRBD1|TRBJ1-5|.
TGTGCCAGCTCACGAAGCACAGGGGAACAGCCCCAGCATTTT
CASSRSTGEQPQHF
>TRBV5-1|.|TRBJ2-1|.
TGCGCCAGCAGCTTGGAGCCAGGGGAATGGTACAATGAGCAGTTCTTC
CASSLEPGEWYNEQFF
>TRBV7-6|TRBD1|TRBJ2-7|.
TGTGCCAGCAGCTCTGATCCCCCGACAGGGTCCGGCGCCTACGAGCAGTACTTC
CASSSDPPTGSGAYEQYF
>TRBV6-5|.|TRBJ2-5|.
TGTGCCGGCCAGCTACTGACACGGGAGACCCAGTACTTC
CAGQLLTRETQYF
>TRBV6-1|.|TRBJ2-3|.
TGTGCCAGCAGTGAAAGCGGCCTAGATAGGACAGATACGCAGTATTTT
CASSESGLDRTDTQYF
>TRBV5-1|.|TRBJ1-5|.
TGCGCCAGCAGCTTGGGTCCGGGGGGCAATCAGCCCCAGCATTTT
CASSLGPGGNQPQHF
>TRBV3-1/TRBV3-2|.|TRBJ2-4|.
TGTGCCAGCAGCCAAAACACAGGGATAATAGCCAAAAACATTCAGTACTTC
CASSQNTGIIAKNIQYF
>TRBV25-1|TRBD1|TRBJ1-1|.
TGTGCCAGCAGCTCTACAGGGGTCGCTTTCTTT
CASSSTGVAFF
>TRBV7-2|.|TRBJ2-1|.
TGTGCCAGCAGCTTACCAGGGGTGTCCTACAATGAGCAGTTCTTC
CASSLPGVSYNEQFF
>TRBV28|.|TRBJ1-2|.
TGTGCCAGCAGTTTTGGGCAGGGGTATGGCTACACCTTC
CASSFGQGYGYTF